The clone carrying this TCR beta chain appeared many times. These data come from a study of T cells after yellow fever vaccination. A universal primer site and UMIs were added as TCR cDNA was made by 5'RACE template switching. TCRdb analysed the 5' RACE reads with MiXCR anew, one entry per CDR3 protein. The data show about 150,000 distinct CDR3 sequences, approximately 6.6% seen once. The sequence came from a man in his thirties or forties who received the YFV17D yellow fever vaccine. The material sequenced was CD4+ T cells sorted from PBMCs, taken 10 days after the yellow fever booster vaccination.

The DNA for the CDR3 is TGTGCCAGCAGCTGGCGACAGAATAGGGTCACAGATACGCAGTATTTT. Its protein is CASSWRQNRVTDTQYF. The chain combines TRBV7-2 with TRBJ2-3; D is perhaps TRBD1 (5 bases). V was cut by 4 bases and J by 2 bases, with 16 bases left in between. CDR3 length: 16 residues. In germline, CDR1 is SGHTA, CDR2 FQGNSA. Drawing the rest from reference TRBV7-2 and TRBJ2-3, the complete variable domain is GAGVSQSPSNKVTEKGKDVELRCDPISGHTALYWYRQSLGQGLEFLIYFQGNSAPDKSGLPSDRFSAERTGGSVSTLTIQRTQQEDSAVYLCASSWRQNRVTDTQYFGPGTRLTVL.